These 15 T cell receptor beta chains were sequenced from one sample in a study of CD8 T cells in Susac syndrome. Random hexamers primed reverse transcription of 0.5 to 1 ug RNA. TCRdb reanalysed the immunoSEQ multiplex PCR reads using MiXCR and keeps one entry per CDR3 protein. The top ten clones hold about 0.38% of a sample with about 73,000 distinct CDR3 sequences, roughly 94% of them seen once. The specimen sequenced was CD8+ T cells from PBMCs. The receptor set was obtained from a human donor with multiple sclerosis.

The chain employs TRBV7-6 and TRBJ2-7; no clear D gene. Germline V gene data show CDR1 as SGHVS and CDR2 as FNYEAQ. The CDR3 consists of 14 residues. V lost 2 bases to trimming and J lost 3 bases, with 11 bases between them. CDR3 in DNA: TGTGCCAGCAGCTTACATGGTGGTGGCTACGAGCAGTACTTC. It specifies CASSLHGGGYEQYF.

The chain combines TRBV5-4 with TRBJ1-1; D remains ambiguous. There are 11 residues in the CDR3. CDR1 and CDR2 from the germline V gene are SGHNT and YYREEE (reference sequence). V lost 5 bases and J lost 7, with 9 bases in between. The CDR3 sequence is CASSYGVEAFF. Here the CDR3 DNA reads TGTGCCAGCAGTTACGGAGTTGAAGCTTTCTTT. The whole variable domain, filled in from reference TRBV5-4 and TRBJ1-1, reads ETGVTQSPTHLIKTRGQQVTLRCSSQSGHNTVSWYQQALGQGPQFIFQYYREEENGRGNFPPRFSGLQFPNYSSELNVNALELDDSALYLCASSYGVEAFFGQGTRLTVV.

The V gene is TRBV6-5, the J gene TRBJ1-2; D might be TRBD1 (5 bases). The CDR3 covers 15 residues. V was trimmed by 2 bases and J by 1 base, leaving 11 bases between them. CDR1 is MNHEY and CDR2 is SVGAGI in the germline V gene. The chain's CDR3 is CASSYAGEYNYGYTF. DNA of the CDR3: TGTGCCAGCAGTTACGCGGGGGAGTATAACTATGGCTACACCTTC.

The chain couples TRBV18 to TRBJ1-2; no clear D gene. This CDR3 has 15 amino acids. V lost 0 bases, J lost 4 bases, and 12 bases lay in between. CDR1 is KGHSH, CDR2 LQKENI, per germline. This CDR3 is CASSPPFPGAYGYTF. CDR3 nucleotide sequence: TGTGCCAGCTCACCACCCTTCCCAGGCGCCTATGGCTACACCTTC.

This rearrangement joins TRBV20-1 to TRBJ2-1; TRBD2 is a possible D gene (7 bases). The CDR3 spans 12 residues. V was pared by 3 bases and J by 10 bases, with 13 bases between. Germline V lookup: CDR1 DFQATT, CDR2 SNEGSKA (reference sequence). In nucleotides, the CDR3 is TGCAGTGCTAGGGGCGGGGGCTGGGAGCAGTTCTTC. This gives the protein CSARGGGWEQFF.

The chain combines TRBV20-1 with TRBJ2-1; TRBD2 agrees at 7 bases. This CDR3 has 14 amino acids. Germline trimming cut 5 bases from V and 4 bases from J; bases unmatched to any gene: 8. From germline, CDR1 is DFQATT and CDR2 SNEGSKA (reference sequence). CDR3 loop: CSALRTSLYNEQFF. The CDR3 nucleotides are TGCAGTGCTCTCAGGACTAGTCTTTACAATGAGCAGTTCTTC.

The chain carries TRBV27 and TRBJ2-7, with a possible D match to TRBD1 (5 bases). Per the germline V gene, CDR1 is MNHEY and CDR2 is SMNVEV (reference sequence). Trimming removed 2 bases from V and 2 bases from J, with 16 bases in between. The CDR3 is 16 amino acids. The CDR3 DNA reads TGTGCCAGCAGTTTACGAGCCCCGGACACAGCCTACGAGCAGTACTTC. Protein product: CASSLRAPDTAYEQYF.

The chain recombines TRBV5-4 with TRBJ2-1; 10 nucleotides match TRBD1. This CDR3 spans 15 amino acids. The V gene's germline CDR1 is SGHNT and CDR2 YYREEE (reference sequence). Trimming took 5 bases from V and 8 from J; bases not matched to a gene: 10. The DNA of the CDR3 is TGTGCCAGCAGTTTTCCCGCGGGACAGGGGCATGAGCAGTTCTTC. Translating it yields CASSFPAGQGHEQFF.

The chain combines TRBV27 with TRBJ2-1, with 8 bases identical to TRBD1. The CDR3 covers 15 residues. V lost 5 bases to trimming and J lost 4 bases; unmatched junction nucleotides: 7. Germline loops: CDR1 MNHEY, CDR2 SMNVEV (reference sequence). CDR3 region: CASSLWTGTYNEQFF. The DNA for the CDR3 is TGTGCCAGCAGTCTGTGGACAGGGACGTACAATGAGCAGTTCTTC.

The V gene is TRBV6-5, the J gene TRBJ2-1; 8 bases fit TRBD1. The CDR3 has 11 residues. The V gene's germline CDR1 is MNHEY and CDR2 SVGAGI. V lost 4 bases to trimming and J lost 12 bases; unmatched junction nucleotides: 2. In nucleotides, the CDR3 is TGTGCCAGCAGTTCGACAGGGGCGCAGTTCTTC. It specifies CASSSTGAQFF.

The CDR3 DNA follows: TGTGCCAGCAGCTCGTTACAGGGGAAGAACACTGAAGCTTTCTTT. It yields the protein CASSSLQGKNTEAFF. V and J are TRBV13 and TRBJ1-1; TRBD1 matches at 7 bases. The CDR3 runs 15 residues. Germline V gives CDR1 PRHDT, CDR2 FYEKMQ (reference sequence). After removal of 4 bases from V and 1 base from J, the junction contained 6 bases not matched to a gene. The full variable domain, its missing parts supplied by reference TRBV13 and TRBJ1-1, is AAGVIQSPRHLIKEKRETATLKCYPIPRHDTVYWYQQGPGQDPQFLISFYEKMQSDKGSIPDRFSAQQFSDYHSELNMSSLELGDSALYFCASSSLQGKNTEAFFGQGTRLTVV.

The V gene is TRBV6-4, the J gene TRBJ2-3; D unclear. V dropped 2 bases and J dropped 2 bases, with 5 bases sitting between them. There are 13 residues in the CDR3. The germline gives CDR1 MRHNA, CDR2 SNTAGT. DNA of the CDR3: TGTGCCAGCAGTGACCGTGCCACAGATACGCAGTATTTT. This sequence encodes CASSDRATDTQYF.

CDR3 DNA sequence: TGTGCCAGCAGCCACGAACAGGGGGCGAACACCGGGGAGCTGTTTTTT. Its protein is CASSHEQGANTGELFF. The chain employs TRBV4-2 and TRBJ2-2; 8 bases map to TRBD1. Germline V gives CDR1 LGHNA, CDR2 YNFKEQ. The CDR3 has 16 residues. Losses at the gene ends were 3 bases for V and 0 bases for J; bases not matched to a gene: 3.

The chain combines TRBV13 with TRBJ1-2; D is unresolved. The V end lost 1 base, the J end lost 7 bases, and 7 bases lay between the germline ends. This CDR3 contains 12 residues. Germline CDR1 is PRHDT and CDR2 is FYEKMQ (reference sequence). The CDR3 region has the DNA TGTGCCAGCAGCTTAGACTGGGGTGGCTACACCTTC. Translating it yields CASSLDWGGYTF. The full variable domain, with the rest looked up from reference TRBV13 and TRBJ1-2, is AAGVIQSPRHLIKEKRETATLKCYPIPRHDTVYWYQQGPGQDPQFLISFYEKMQSDKGSIPDRFSAQQFSDYHSELNMSSLELGDSALYFCASSLDWGGYTFGSGTRLTVV.

The chain uses TRBV12-5 and TRBJ2-7; D is unresolved. The germline V gene has CDR1 LGHNT and CDR2 FRNRAP. The CDR3 consists of 13 residues. V was shortened by 7 bases and J by 3 bases, with 13 bases between the two germline ends. DNA of the CDR3: TGTGCTAGTGCCCCACATGACGGCTACGAGCAGTACTTC. This encodes CASAPHDGYEQYF.